This T cell receptor beta chain comes out of a study of CD8+ T cells in alopecia areata. Germline V gene sequence: CDR1 SGHRS, CDR2 YFSETQ. Trimming stripped 3 bases from V and 1 base from J, with 6 bases between. The CDR3 contains 13 residues. The treatment is: oral pan-JAK inhibitor, 5-10 mg twice daily. Study-level points and caveats: Sequenced scalp T cells also include alphabeta T cells resident in normal skin.

Sequencing templates came from extracted RNA that was reverse transcribed into cDNA. Clones were read by immunoSEQ multiplex PCR, and TCRdb kept only the in-frame ones, dropping some. The sample consists of 200,000 to 250,000 clones, roughly 56% of them appearing once. A remark on this clone: What it binds is not known.

The rearrangement joins TRBV5-1 to TRBJ2-3; D ambiguous. The material sequenced was CD4+ T cells sorted from blood, taken at week 4, from a patient treated with tofacitinib. The receptor's source is a human donor with alopecia areata. This CDR3 is CASSWSGTDTQYF. CDR3 sequence (DNA): TGCGCCAGCAGCTGGTCGGGCACAGATACGCAGTATTTT.